This T cell receptor beta chain was observed in a study of blood T cell repertoires in COVID-19. Study as a whole: Some COVID-19 samples were acute and others convalescent; all came from the United States, Italy and Spain. T cells, B-cell-depleted T cells, or PBMCs provided the cDNA or gDNA that served as material.

This CDR3 region has 13 residues. Germline V gene data show CDR1 as LGHDT and CDR2 as YNNKEL (reference sequence). The V and J ends lost 4 bases and 6 bases, in that order; junction bases with no gene match: 5. In the study's own analysis: Amplification of reference gene primers was used by the study to estimate nucleated cell counts. The protocol was immunoSEQ multiplex PCR, while the TCRdb copy is restricted to in-frame clones and leaves out a portion. V and J calls and clone size follow that table, whereas D and trimming were derived from the DNA. This sample carries roughly 130,000 clones, around 86% of them seen once, and the ten largest clones take roughly 10%.

The origin of this receptor is a man aged 35 to 55 with active or convalescent COVID-19. The chain is built from TRBV3-1 (or the pseudogene TRBV3-2) and TRBJ1-1; 7 positions match TRBD1. Source material: peripheral blood. CDR3 nucleotides: TGTGCCAGCAGCCCCAAAGGGGGCCCTGAAGCTTTCTTT. It codes for CASSPKGGPEAFF.